This entry is about one T cell receptor beta chain. No antigen is known for it. This entry is derived from a study of identifying expanded T cells in peripheral blood. Using immunoSEQ multiplex PCR, the repertoire was profiled, and TCRdb retains in-frame clones only, with some absent. The table has tens of thousands of clones, more than 75% seen once; the top ten hold approximately 4.5%. General study findings and limits: Over around two and four weeks, about 15 and 19 clones changed, versus 1.2 between replicates.

The TCR comes from a person aged 18 to 75 in good health. Sequencing was done on a sample of blood.

The CDR3 reads CASSDHFGSSYEQYF. CDR3 nucleotide sequence: TGTGCCAGCAGTGACCATTTCGGATCTTCCTACGAGCAGTACTTC. The genes are TRBV2 and TRBJ2-7; D unclear. V lost 3 bases, J lost 1 base, and 13 bases lay in between. Germline V gives CDR1 SNHLY, CDR2 FYNNEI. CDR3 length equals 15 residues.